The present TCR beta chain was sequenced within a study of beta chain features in type 1 diabetes. Study-wide results and limits: Sequencing from cDNA could over-represent high-TCR-expressing cells. When Type 1 diabetes patients were examined, their TCRB CDR3s proved moderately but significantly shorter in all four CD4+ subsets. Naive, central memory and Treg TCRB repertoires appeared more alike in patients than in healthy donors.

Donors contributed one heparinised blood draw apiece, averaging about 110 mL. Of the isolated RNA, all was reverse transcribed, and so the sequenced material was expressed TCRB transcripts. The protocol was immunoSEQ multiplex PCR, while the TCRdb copy is restricted to in-frame clones and leaves out a portion. The sample holds a few hundred thousand clones; 16% are singletons and the top ten take about 0.085%. The CDR3 has 14 residues. The germline V and J ends were trimmed by 6 bases and 2 bases, with 14 bases remaining between them. Looked up from germline, CDR1 is SQVTM and CDR2 is ANQGSEA. The table lists this clone with a few counts. Its antigen is undetermined.

The TCR sequence derives from a man younger than 40 with type 1 diabetes. Material: naive CD4+ T cells from blood. The J gene is TRBJ2-1, the V gene TRBV29-1; TRBD1 is a possible D gene (5 bases). CDR3 in amino acids: CSVRTRLTYNEQFF. CDR3 in DNA: TGCAGCGTCCGGACACGCCTCACCTACAATGAGCAGTTCTTC.